Sequencing of this T cell receptor beta chain was carried out in a study of cytomegalovirus exposure and HLA in healthy donors. As concerns this clone: Its antigen is not known.

Study-wide findings and caveats: Cytomegalovirus status was reportedly diagnosed by the classifier with high sensitivity and specificity. What was likely a sequencing artifact was a cluster of highly shared sequence variants. The only immune exposure information that was available was CMV serostatus.

The V gene lost 0 bases and the J gene lost 6 bases, with 15 bases spanning the gap. This CDR3 contains 16 residues. Germline V gene sequence: CDR1 MNHEY, CDR2 SMNVEV (reference sequence). PCR primers comprised 60 Vbeta and 13 Jbeta primers. The assay was immunoSEQ multiplex PCR, and TCRdb's table has in-frame clones only and misses some. Here the sample spans about 160,000 clones, roughly four fifths being singletons. The material sequenced was PBMCs. This TCR was recovered from a female donor in good health and CMV-seronegative. V and J are TRBV27 and TRBJ1-5; D gene ambiguous. CDR3 nucleotide sequence: TGTGCCAGCAGTTTATCGGGCGACGTGATGAGTCAGCCCCAGCATTTT. Translating gives CASSLSGDVMSQPQHF.